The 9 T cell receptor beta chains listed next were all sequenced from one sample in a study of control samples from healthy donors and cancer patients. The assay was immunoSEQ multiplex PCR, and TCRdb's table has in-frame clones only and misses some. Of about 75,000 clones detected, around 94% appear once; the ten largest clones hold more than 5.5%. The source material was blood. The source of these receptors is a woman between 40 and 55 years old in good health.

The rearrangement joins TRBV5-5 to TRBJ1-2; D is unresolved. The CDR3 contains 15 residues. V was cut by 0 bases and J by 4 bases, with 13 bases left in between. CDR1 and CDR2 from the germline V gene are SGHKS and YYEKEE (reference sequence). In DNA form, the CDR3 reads TGTGCCAGCAGCTTGGGAGGGATGGGGAGCTATGGCTACACCTTC. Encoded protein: CASSLGGMGSYGYTF.

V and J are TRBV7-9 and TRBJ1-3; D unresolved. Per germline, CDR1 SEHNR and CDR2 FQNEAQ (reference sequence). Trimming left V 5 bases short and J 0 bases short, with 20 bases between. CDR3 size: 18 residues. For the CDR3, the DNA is TGTGCCAGCAGCGCCCTTGGTGGTCCCGGGCTCTCTGGAAACACCATATATTTT. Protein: CASSALGGPGLSGNTIYF.

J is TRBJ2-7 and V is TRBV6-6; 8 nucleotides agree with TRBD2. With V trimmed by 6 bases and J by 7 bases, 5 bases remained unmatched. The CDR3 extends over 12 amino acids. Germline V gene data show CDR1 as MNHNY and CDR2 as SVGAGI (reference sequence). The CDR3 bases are TGTGCCAGCAGAGCGGGGGTGGGAGAGCAGTACTTC. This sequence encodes CASRAGVGEQYF.

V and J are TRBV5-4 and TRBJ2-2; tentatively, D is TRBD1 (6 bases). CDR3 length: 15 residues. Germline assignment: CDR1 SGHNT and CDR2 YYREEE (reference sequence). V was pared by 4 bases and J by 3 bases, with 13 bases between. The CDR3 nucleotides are TGTGCCAGCAGCCAAAGACAGGAGTACACCGGGGAGCTGTTTTTT. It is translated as CASSQRQEYTGELFF.

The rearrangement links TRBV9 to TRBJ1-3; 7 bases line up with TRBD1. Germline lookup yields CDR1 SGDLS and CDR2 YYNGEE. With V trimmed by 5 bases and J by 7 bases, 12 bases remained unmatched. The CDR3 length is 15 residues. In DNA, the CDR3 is TGTGCCAGCAGTGAGACAGGGAGAGCGCGGAACACCATATATTTT. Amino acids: CASSETGRARNTIYF.

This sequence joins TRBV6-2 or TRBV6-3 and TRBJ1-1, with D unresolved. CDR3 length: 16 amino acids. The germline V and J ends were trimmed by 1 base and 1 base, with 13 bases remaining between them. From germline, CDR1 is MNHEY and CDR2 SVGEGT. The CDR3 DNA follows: TGTGCCAGCAGTTACTTCTTCGGGAGAGGGAACACTGAAGCTTTCTTT. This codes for CASSYFFGRGNTEAFF.

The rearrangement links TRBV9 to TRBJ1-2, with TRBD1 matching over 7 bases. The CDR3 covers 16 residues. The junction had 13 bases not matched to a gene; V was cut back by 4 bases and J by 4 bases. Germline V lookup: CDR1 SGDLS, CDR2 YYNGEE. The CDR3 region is CASSTYRRGEAYGYTF. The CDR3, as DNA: TGTGCCAGCAGCACTTATCGCAGGGGGGAGGCCTATGGCTACACCTTC.

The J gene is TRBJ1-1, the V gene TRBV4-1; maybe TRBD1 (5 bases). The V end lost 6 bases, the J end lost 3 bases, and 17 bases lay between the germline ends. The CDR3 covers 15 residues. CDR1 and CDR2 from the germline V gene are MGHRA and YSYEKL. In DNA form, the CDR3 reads TGCGCCAGCAGGGGATTCGATGGGGGTGACACTGAAGCTTTCTTT. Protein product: CASRGFDGGDTEAFF.

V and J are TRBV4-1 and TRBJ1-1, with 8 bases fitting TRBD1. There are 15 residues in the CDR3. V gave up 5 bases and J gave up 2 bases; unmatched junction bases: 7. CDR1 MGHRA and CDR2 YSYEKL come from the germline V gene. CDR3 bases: TGCGCCAGCAGCGGGAGGACAGGGAACAACACTGAAGCTTTCTTT. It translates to CASSGRTGNNTEAFF.